This is a list of T cell receptor beta chains from one sample in a study of regulatory T cells in long-lasting Graves disease. TCRdb fed the multiplex PCR reads into MiXCR, producing one record per CDR3 protein. Here the sample spans about 470,000 distinct CDR3 sequences, roughly 16% being singletons. The sample also formed part of further work on T cells in Graves' hyperthyroidism and ophthalmopathy.

The starting material was peripheral blood mononuclear cells (PBMCs), obtained at new diagnosis, from a patient treated with antithyroid drugs. The origin of the receptors is a middle-aged man with Graves disease. Both conserved end residues are part of each CDR3. D genes are given only for firm matches. Size tells how often a clone was seen (once, few, many) or the class of an expanded clone, and some rows leave it out.

clone_size,j_call,v_call,d_call,cdr3_aa,cdr3_nt
few,TRBJ1-1,TRBV27,NA,CASSLGHSNTEAFF,TGTGCCAGCAGTTTAGGGCACTCGAACACTGAAGCTTTCTTT
NA,TRBJ1-5,TRBV28,NA,CASNFGRGGVPQHF,TGTGCCAGCAACTTCGGACGGGGTGGGGTGCCCCAGCATTTT
NA,TRBJ2-1,TRBV19,NA,CASSIEGWGEQFF,TGTGCCAGTAGTATAGAGGGATGGGGGGAGCAGTTCTTC
many,TRBJ2-2,TRBV5-1,NA,CASSNQGGNTGELFF,TGCGCCAGCAGCAATCAGGGGGGGAACACCGGGGAGCTGTTTTTT
few,TRBJ1-5,TRBV30,TRBD1,CAWSPRDRGDQPQHF,TGTGCCTGGAGCCCAAGGGACAGGGGTGATCAGCCCCAGCATTTT
NA,TRBJ2-7,TRBV6-1,NA,CASSGRDMSYEQYF,TGTGCCAGCAGTGGCCGGGACATGTCCTACGAGCAGTACTTC
NA,TRBJ1-2,TRBV9,TRBD1,CASSEGTGTYYSYTF,TGTGCCAGCAGCGAAGGGACAGGGACCTACTATAGCTACACCTTC
few,TRBJ2-4,TRBV3-1,TRBD2,CASSLRTSGRASNIQYF,TGTGCCAGCAGCCTTCGGACTAGCGGGAGGGCGTCAAACATTCAGTACTTC
many,TRBJ1-2,TRBV2,NA,CASSELRPTGYYGYTF,TGTGCCAGCAGTGAACTCCGGCCAACAGGGTACTATGGCTACACCTTC
many,TRBJ2-3,TRBV28,NA,CASSNPGGDLDTQYF,TGTGCCAGCAGTAACCCTGGAGGGGATCTAGATACGCAGTATTTT
many,TRBJ1-1,TRBV12-3/TRBV12-4,TRBD1,CASIPRGLTVSTEAFF,TGTGCCAGCATTCCCAGGGGGCTGACAGTTTCTACTGAAGCTTTCTTT
many,TRBJ2-1,TRBV3-1,TRBD2,CASSQSGGPYNEQFF,TGTGCCAGCAGTCAAAGCGGGGGGCCCTACAATGAGCAGTTCTTC
many,TRBJ2-7,TRBV3-1,NA,CASSLHSVSYEQYF,TGTGCCAGCAGCTTGCATTCGGTCTCCTACGAGCAGTACTTC
many,TRBJ2-1,TRBV18,NA,CASSPLQLGGEQFF,TGTGCCAGCTCACCACTCCAGCTAGGGGGGGAGCAGTTCTTC
many,TRBJ2-7,TRBV5-1,NA,CASSLNRFYEQYF,TGCGCCAGCAGCTTGAACAGATTCTACGAGCAGTACTTC
NA,TRBJ1-5,TRBV15,TRBD1,CATRTGLLNQPQHF,TGTGCCACGCGGACAGGGCTTTTAAATCAGCCCCAGCATTTT
NA,TRBJ1-6,TRBV6-1,NA,CASSERLPDYNSPLHF,TGTGCCAGCAGTGAACGTCTTCCAGATTATAATTCACCCCTCCACTTT
many,TRBJ2-7,TRBV28,NA,CASRANRGGPYEQYF,TGTGCCAGCAGAGCAAACAGGGGAGGCCCCTACGAGCAGTACTTC
many,TRBJ2-1,TRBV12-3/TRBV12-4,TRBD1,CASSPSGQGAYNEQFF,TGTGCCAGCAGTCCTAGTGGGCAGGGGGCCTACAATGAGCAGTTCTTC
many,TRBJ1-2,TRBV28,TRBD1,CASTQDREGYGYTF,TGTGCCAGCACCCAAGACAGGGAGGGCTATGGCTACACCTTC
NA,TRBJ2-5,TRBV29-1,NA,CSVDGTPQGETQYF,TGCAGCGTTGACGGGACCCCCCAGGGGGAGACCCAGTACTTC
NA,TRBJ2-7,TRBV6-1,NA,CASSPTTTGTYEQYF,TGTGCCAGCAGTCCCACGACGACAGGAACCTACGAGCAGTACTTC